Listed below are T cell receptor beta chains from one sample, sequenced in a study of blood T cell repertoires in COVID-19. Some clones are missing from TCRdb's copy, which holds only in-frame ones; the method was immunoSEQ multiplex PCR. The repertoire holds about 160,000 clones, with around 90% as singletons. Specimen: peripheral blood. These receptors were collected from a man younger than 30 with acute or convalescent COVID-19. The conserved cysteine and the conserved F or W are not part of the CDR3 here.

TRBJ1-2,TRBV25-1,ASSLGVNYGYT
TRBJ1-3,TRBV7-8,ASSELQGLSGNTIY
TRBJ1-2,TRBV5-5,ASSPGDRGHRGYT
TRBJ1-6,TRBV27,ASSTTGLSYNSPLH
TRBJ1-5,TRBV3-1/TRBV3-2,ASSQERALGPQH
TRBJ2-3,TRBV18,ASSQLAGRESTDTQY
TRBJ1-6,TRBV6-1,ASSGRGQAYNSPLH
TRBJ1-2,TRBV6-5,ASSRGYGYT
TRBJ1-3,TRBV11-2,ASSTYRGTGNTIY
TRBJ1-5,TRBV10-2,ASREDSYNQPQH
TRBJ1-4,TRBV5-5,ASSLFPSGVRGEKLF
TRBJ1-1,TRBV29-1,SAAGYTEAF
TRBJ2-4,TRBV5-4,ASSSGGTGSIGNIQY
TRBJ1-1,TRBV19,ASYPDPGQGVAEAF
TRBJ1-1,TRBV20-1,SASPPGKVTEAF
TRBJ1-5,TRBV27,ASSPHGQGANQPQH
TRBJ1-5,TRBV6-1,ASSEAPGQPQH
TRBJ2-2,TRBV7-9,ASSLPTGQGVNTGELF
TRBJ1-4,TRBV2,ASSERNEKLF
TRBJ1-6,TRBV30,AWSVQGRAKGALH
TRBJ1-5,TRBV11-3,ASSVPGQGPKYSNQPQH